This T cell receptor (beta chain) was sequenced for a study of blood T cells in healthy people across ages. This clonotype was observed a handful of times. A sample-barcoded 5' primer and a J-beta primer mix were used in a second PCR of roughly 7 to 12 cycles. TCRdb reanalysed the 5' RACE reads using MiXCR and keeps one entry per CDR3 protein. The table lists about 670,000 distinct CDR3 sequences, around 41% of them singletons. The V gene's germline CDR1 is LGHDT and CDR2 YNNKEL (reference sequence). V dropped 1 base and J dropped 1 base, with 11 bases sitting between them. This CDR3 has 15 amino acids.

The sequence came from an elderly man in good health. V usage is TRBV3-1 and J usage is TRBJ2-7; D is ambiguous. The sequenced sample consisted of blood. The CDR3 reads CASSQVADASYEQYF. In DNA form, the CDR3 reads TGTGCCAGCAGCCAAGTCGCGGATGCATCCTACGAGCAGTACTTC.